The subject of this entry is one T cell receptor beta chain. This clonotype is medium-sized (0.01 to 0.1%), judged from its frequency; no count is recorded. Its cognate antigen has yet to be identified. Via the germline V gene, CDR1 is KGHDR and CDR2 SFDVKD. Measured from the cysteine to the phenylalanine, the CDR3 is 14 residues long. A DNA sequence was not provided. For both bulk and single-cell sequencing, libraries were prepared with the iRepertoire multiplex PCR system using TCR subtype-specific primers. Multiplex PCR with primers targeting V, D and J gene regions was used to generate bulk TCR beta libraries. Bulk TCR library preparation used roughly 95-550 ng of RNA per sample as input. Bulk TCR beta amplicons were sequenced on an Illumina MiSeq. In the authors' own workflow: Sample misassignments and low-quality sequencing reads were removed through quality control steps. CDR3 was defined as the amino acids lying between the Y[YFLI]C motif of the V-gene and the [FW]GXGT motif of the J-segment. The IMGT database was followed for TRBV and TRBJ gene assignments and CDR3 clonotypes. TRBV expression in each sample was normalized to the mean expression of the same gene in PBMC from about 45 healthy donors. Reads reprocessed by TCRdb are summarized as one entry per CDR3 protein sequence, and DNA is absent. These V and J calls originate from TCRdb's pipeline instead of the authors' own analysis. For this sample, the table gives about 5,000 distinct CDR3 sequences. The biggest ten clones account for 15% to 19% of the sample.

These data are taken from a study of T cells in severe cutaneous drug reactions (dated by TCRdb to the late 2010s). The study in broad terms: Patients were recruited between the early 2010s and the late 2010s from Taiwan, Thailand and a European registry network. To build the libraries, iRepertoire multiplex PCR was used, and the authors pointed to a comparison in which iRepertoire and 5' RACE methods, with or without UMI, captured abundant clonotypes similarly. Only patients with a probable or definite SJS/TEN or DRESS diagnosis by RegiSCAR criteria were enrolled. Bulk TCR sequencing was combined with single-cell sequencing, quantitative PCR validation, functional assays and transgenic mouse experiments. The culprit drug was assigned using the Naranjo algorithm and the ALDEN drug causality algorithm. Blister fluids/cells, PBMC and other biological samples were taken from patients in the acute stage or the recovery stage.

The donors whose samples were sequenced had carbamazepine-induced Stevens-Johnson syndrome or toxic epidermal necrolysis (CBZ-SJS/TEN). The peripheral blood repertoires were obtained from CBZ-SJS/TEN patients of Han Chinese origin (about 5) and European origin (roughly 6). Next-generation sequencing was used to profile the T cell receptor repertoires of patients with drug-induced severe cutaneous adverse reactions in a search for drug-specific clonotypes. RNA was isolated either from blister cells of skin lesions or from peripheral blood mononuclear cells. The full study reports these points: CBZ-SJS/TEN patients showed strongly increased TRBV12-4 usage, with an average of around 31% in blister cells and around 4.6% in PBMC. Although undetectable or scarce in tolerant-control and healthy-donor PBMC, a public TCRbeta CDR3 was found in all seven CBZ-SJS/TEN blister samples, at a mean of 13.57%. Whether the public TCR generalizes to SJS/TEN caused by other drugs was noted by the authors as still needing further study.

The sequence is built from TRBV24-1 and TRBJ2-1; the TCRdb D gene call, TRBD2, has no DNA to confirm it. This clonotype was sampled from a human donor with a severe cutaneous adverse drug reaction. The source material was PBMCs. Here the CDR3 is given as CATSVRAGDDEQFF.